The TCR beta chain described here comes from a study of blood T cells in healthy people across ages. This clonotype was counted between two and nine times. A second PCR, run for roughly 7 to 11 cycles, used a sample-barcoded 5' primer plus a J-beta primer mix. Each CDR3 protein gets one entry after TCRdb re-called the 5' RACE reads with MiXCR. Among 1.8 million or so distinct CDR3 sequences listed, about 39% were seen once. Per the germline V gene, CDR1 is SQVTM and CDR2 is ANQGSEA. With V trimmed by 1 base and J by 6 bases, 9 bases remained unmatched. The CDR3 is 15 amino acids. The chain couples TRBV29-1 to TRBJ1-2; 9 bases align to TRBD1. The source material was blood. The receptor comes from a human donor in good health. The CDR3 bases are TGCAGCGTTGAAGCCCGCTGGGACAGGGATAATGGCTACACCTTC. Residues: CSVEARWDRDNGYTF.